This T cell receptor (beta chain) was sequenced in a study of control samples from healthy donors and cancer patients. Libraries were prepared by immunoSEQ multiplex PCR; TCRdb keeps only in-frame clonotypes and omits some of them. The sample includes 130,000 or so clones, under 95% of them seen just once. This clone was detected once. Germline V gene lookup returns CDR1 SGHDT and CDR2 YYEEEE. The CDR3 loop spans 15 amino acids. Unmatched junction bases numbered 5, after V lost 4 bases and J lost 6 bases. The V and J genes are TRBV5-6 and TRBJ2-1; 12 bases fit TRBD2. Sequenced input: blood. The TCR was taken from a man in his forties in good health. CDR3 DNA sequence: TGTGCCAGCAGCATAGGGACTAGCGGGTTCAATGAGCAGTTCTTC. As protein: CASSIGTSGFNEQFF.